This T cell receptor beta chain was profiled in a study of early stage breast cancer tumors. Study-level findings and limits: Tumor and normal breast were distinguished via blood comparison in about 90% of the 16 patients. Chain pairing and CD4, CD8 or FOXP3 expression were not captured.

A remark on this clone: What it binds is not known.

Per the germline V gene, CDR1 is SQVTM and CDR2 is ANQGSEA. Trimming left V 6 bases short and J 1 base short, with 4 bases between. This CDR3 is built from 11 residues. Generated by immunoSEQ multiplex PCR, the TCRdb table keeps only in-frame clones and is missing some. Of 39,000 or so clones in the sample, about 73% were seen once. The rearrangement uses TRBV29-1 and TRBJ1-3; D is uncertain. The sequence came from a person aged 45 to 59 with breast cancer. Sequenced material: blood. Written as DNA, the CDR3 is TGCAGCGTCAATTCTGGAAACACCATATATTTT. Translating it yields CSVNSGNTIYF.